This entry lists 32 T cell receptor beta chains sequenced from one sample in a study of cytomegalovirus exposure and HLA in healthy donors. PCR primers comprised 60 Vbeta and 13 Jbeta primers. Repertoires were generated with immunoSEQ multiplex PCR, while TCRdb's copy carries only in-frame clones and drops some. The data contain 120,000 to 150,000 clones, around two thirds of them singletons. Source material: PBMCs. These receptors all stem from a woman aged 18 to 35 in good health and CMV-seronegative.

The chain links TRBV7-2 to TRBJ1-5; D is unclear. Trimming cost V 2 bases and J 0 bases, with 11 bases left between them. This CDR3 region has 16 residues. The germline V gene encodes CDR1 SGHTA and CDR2 FQGNSA. CDR3 DNA sequence: TGTGCCAGCAGCTTATTACCCAGTGTTAGCAATCAGCCCCAGCATTTT. It codes for CASSLLPSVSNQPQHF.

The chain employs TRBV7-9 and TRBJ2-5; D is unclear. CDR1 and CDR2 (germline): SEHNR, FQNEAQ (reference sequence). CDR3 size: 15 residues. V was pared by 1 base and J by 6 bases, with 15 bases between. CDR3 sequence: CASSLGDINLKTQYF. In nucleotides, the CDR3 is TGTGCCAGCAGCTTAGGCGATATAAACCTCAAGACCCAGTACTTC.

This clone was detected only once. Relative to the germline gene, one junction end is altered; a read error may explain this. V usage is TRBV7-9 and J usage is TRBJ2-5; TRBD2 matches 8 bases. This CDR3 has 14 amino acids. CDR1 is SEHNR, CDR2 FQNEAQ, per germline (reference sequence). CDR3 nucleotides: TGTTCCAGCAGCCCGTCGGGGGGGCAGGAGACCCAGTACTTC. Translated: CSSSPSGGQETQYF.

The V call is TRBV7-3, the J call TRBJ1-1; D is possibly TRBD1 (5 bases). Germline V CDR1 and CDR2: SGHTA, FQGTGA. This CDR3 contains 15 residues. The V and J ends lost 0 bases and 3 bases respectively, with 11 bases between them. CDR3 residues: CASSLTSTGDTEAFF. The CDR3 nucleotides read TGTGCCAGCAGCTTAACGAGTACGGGGGACACTGAAGCTTTCTTT.

The chain carries TRBV5-6 and TRBJ1-2; possibly TRBD1 for D (5 bases). Germline V CDR1 and CDR2: SGHDT, YYEEEE. Trimming took off 4 bases at V and 4 bases at J, with 26 bases between the two ends. The CDR3 sequence is 18 residues long. CDR3 protein: CASSRFDLSGAGSYGYTF. In nucleotides, the CDR3 is TGTGCCAGCAGCCGATTTGACCTTAGCGGGGCCGGATCCTATGGCTACACCTTC.

The count of this clone is one. CDR3 nucleotide sequence: TGTGCCAGCAGCTTAGGGGACACTGAAGCTTTCTTT. It is translated as CASSLGDTEAFF. This chain links TRBV14 with TRBJ1-1, with a possible D match to TRBD1 (5 bases). CDR1 is SGHDN, CDR2 FVKESK, per germline. This CDR3 has 12 residues. With 5 bases removed from V and 3 bases from J, the gap between germline ends came to 7 bases.

The chain recombines TRBV6-6 with TRBJ1-1; 8 bases fit TRBD1. The CDR3 contains 14 residues. In germline, CDR1 is MNHNY, CDR2 SVGAGI (reference sequence). V dropped 6 bases and J dropped 0; count of bases not matched to a gene: 3. For the CDR3, the DNA is TGTGCCAGCAGCCGGGACAGGTTGAACACTGAAGCTTTCTTT. As protein: CASSRDRLNTEAFF.

For the CDR3, the DNA is TGTGCCAGCAGTTACTCAGCGGGAGGGTCCTACAATGAGCAGTTCTTC. It yields the protein CASSYSAGGSYNEQFF. The chain recombines TRBV6-6 with TRBJ2-1; 10 positions agree with TRBD2. J was trimmed by 1 base and V by 0 bases; bases with no gene match: 0. Germline CDR1 MNHNY, CDR2 SVGAGI (reference sequence). The CDR3 consists of 16 residues.

This clone occurred a few times. The V gene is TRBV7-6, the J gene TRBJ2-7, with no clear D. CDR3 length: 16 residues. In germline, CDR1 is SGHVS, CDR2 FNYEAQ. V was pared by 5 bases and J by 3 bases, with 20 bases between. The CDR3 DNA sequence: TGTGCCAGCAGCCCCGATAACCCCCTACTCTTCTACGAGCAGTACTTC. Its protein product is CASSPDNPLLFYEQYF. Together with reference TRBV7-6 and TRBJ2-7, the CDR3 gives the full variable domain: GAGVSQSPRYKVTKRGQDVALRCDPISGHVSLYWYRQALGQGPEFLTYFNYEAQQDKSGLPNDRFSAERPEGSISTLTIQRTEQRDSAMYRCASSPDNPLLFYEQYFGPGTRLTVT.

The chain is built from TRBV2 and TRBJ2-7; D remains unclear. The length of the CDR3 is 14 residues. The ends were cut back, 7 bases at V and 0 bases at J, with 13 bases in the middle. Germline loops: CDR1 SNHLY, CDR2 FYNNEI. DNA for the CDR3: TGTGCCAGCAAGACCAGCGAGTACTCCTACGAGCAGTACTTC. Translating gives CASKTSEYSYEQYF. Full variable domain (outside the CDR3, taken from reference TRBV2 and TRBJ2-7): EPEVTQTPSHQVTQMGQEVILRCVPISNHLYFYWYRQILGQKVEFLVSFYNNEISEKSEIFDDQFSVERPDGSNFTLKIRSTKLEDSAMYFCASKTSEYSYEQYFGPGTRLTVT.

The chain carries TRBV27 and TRBJ2-7; 8 bases are a match to TRBD2. The CDR3 is 13 amino acids. Germline V gene lookup returns CDR1 MNHEY and CDR2 SMNVEV (reference sequence). DNA of the CDR3: TGTGGAAACCGGGCTAGCGGGCAGTACGAGCAGTACGTC. It codes for CGNRASGQYEQYV.

The chain has TRBV7-2 and TRBJ2-1, with 7 bases matching TRBD2. Germline assignment: CDR1 SGHTA and CDR2 FQGNSA. After removal of 2 bases from V and 8 bases from J, the junction contained 6 bases not matched to a gene. The CDR3 loop spans 14 amino acids. The chain's CDR3 is CASSLRAGVDEQFF. DNA of the CDR3: TGTGCCAGCAGCTTAAGGGCGGGAGTTGATGAGCAGTTCTTC.

The genes are TRBV29-1 and TRBJ1-1; D may be TRBD1 (6 bases). Germline values: CDR1 SQVTM, CDR2 ANQGSEA. This CDR3 is built from 12 residues. V lost 5 bases and J 3 bases, leaving 10 bases between the germline ends. The CDR3 DNA reads TGCAGCGTTAGGGGGTGGTACACTGAAGCTTTCTTT. Translation gives CSVRGWYTEAFF.

The chain's CDR3 is CASSLWRNQPQHF. As DNA, the CDR3 is TGTGCCAGCAGCTTGTGGAGAAATCAGCCCCAGCATTTT. The chain employs TRBV5-8 and TRBJ1-5; D not certain. There are 13 residues in the CDR3. Germline CDR1 reads SGHTS; CDR2 reads YDEGEE. V lost 1 base and J 4 bases, leaving 6 bases between the germline ends.

V and J are TRBV4-3 and TRBJ2-1; maybe TRBD2 (7 bases). Trimming left V 3 bases short and J 0 bases short, with 18 bases between. The CDR3 totals 18 residues. The germline CDR1 and CDR2 sequences are LGHNA and YSLEER. The CDR3 DNA reads TGCGCCAGCAGCCACTCGGCGGGGGCGGACCTCTCCTACAATGAGCAGTTCTTC. Encoded protein: CASSHSAGADLSYNEQFF.

The chain recombines TRBV11-2 with TRBJ2-1; D unclear. The V end was cut by 1 base, the J end by 8 bases, with 9 bases between. CDR1 and CDR2 (germline): SGHAT, FQNNGV. The length of the CDR3 is 13 residues. CDR3 nucleotides: TGTGCCAGCAGCTTAGTCGGTGTGTATGAGCAGTTCTTC. Translating gives CASSLVGVYEQFF. The variable domain in full, completed from reference TRBV11-2 and TRBJ2-1, reads EAGVAQSPRYKIIEKRQSVAFWCNPISGHATLYWYQQILGQGPKLLIQFQNNGVVDDSQLPKDRFSAERLKGVDSTLKIQPAKLEDSAVYLCASSLVGVYEQFFGPGTRLTVL.

The chain recombines TRBV9 with TRBJ1-2, with 9 bases aligning to TRBD1. This CDR3 comprises 17 residues. Germline CDR1 SGDLS, CDR2 YYNGEE. The J segment lost 5 bases and the V segment lost 3 bases, leaving 14 bases of the junction unmatched. For the CDR3, the DNA is TGTGCCAGCAGCGCCCCCCCGGGACAGGGAGTTTATTATGGCTACACCTTC. Residues: CASSAPPGQGVYYGYTF.

The chain joins TRBV28 to TRBJ1-1; D is uncertain. In germline, CDR1 is MDHEN, CDR2 SYDVKM. The V gene lost 1 base and the J gene lost 3 bases, with 15 bases spanning the gap. CDR3 length equals 16 residues. The CDR3 DNA follows: TGTGCCAGCAGTTTATCTATCAAACTATCGGACACTGAAGCTTTCTTT. Translation gives CASSLSIKLSDTEAFF. The variable domain in full, completed from reference TRBV28 and TRBJ1-1, reads DVKVTQSSRYLVKRTGEKVFLECVQDMDHENMFWYRQDPGLGLRLIYFSYDVKMKEKGDIPEGYSVSREKKERFSLILESASTNQTSMYLCASSLSIKLSDTEAFFGQGTRLTVV.

V gene TRBV2 combines with J gene TRBJ2-3, with 7 bases aligning to TRBD2. The CDR3 contains 16 residues. CDR1 is SNHLY, CDR2 FYNNEI, per germline. J gave up 0 bases and V 1 base, and 4 bases lay outside the gene matches. The CDR3 nucleotides read TGTGCCAGCAGTGAAGGCCAGCGGGGTAGCACAGATACGCAGTATTTT. This gives the protein CASSEGQRGSTDTQYF.

This sequence joins TRBV5-1 and TRBJ2-2; 7 positions match TRBD1. The V gene's germline CDR1 is SGHRS and CDR2 YFSETQ. The V segment lost 5 bases and the J segment 6 bases; nucleotides outside the gene matches: 4. The CDR3 spans 13 residues. CDR3 loop: CASRQTGSGELFF. CDR3 coding DNA: TGCGCCAGCAGGCAGACAGGGTCCGGGGAGCTGTTTTTT.

V usage is TRBV9 and J usage is TRBJ1-2; TRBD1 is a possible D gene (6 bases). The CDR3 is 18 residues long. With 4 bases removed from V and 6 bases from J, the gap between germline ends came to 28 bases. Germline CDR1 is SGDLS and CDR2 is YYNGEE. CDR3 nucleotides: TGTGCCAGCAGCTCGTCGGTGGGCCCGGGACATATCGGACATGGCTACACCTTC. Translated: CASSSSVGPGHIGHGYTF.

The chain employs TRBV2 and TRBJ1-5; no clear D. The V and J ends lost 7 bases and 0 bases respectively, with 16 bases between them. CDR1 and CDR2 from the germline V gene are SNHLY and FYNNEI. CDR3 length equals 16 residues. The CDR3 is CASTRRQTYSNQPQHF. CDR3 bases: TGTGCCAGCACCCGACGACAAACTTATAGCAATCAGCCCCAGCATTTT.

Notes on this clone: Additional DNA sequences in this sample encode the identical CDR3. This sequence joins TRBV6-6 and TRBJ1-1, with TRBD1 as a possible D gene (6 bases). V lost 6 bases and J lost 1, with 9 bases in between. Germline CDR1 reads MNHNY; CDR2 reads SVGAGI (reference sequence). This CDR3 region has 13 residues. Here the CDR3 DNA reads TGTGCCAGCAGCTTGACAGGGAACACTGAAGCTTTCTTT. Its translation is CASSLTGNTEAFF.

The V and J genes are TRBV7-6 and TRBJ2-1, with TRBD2 matching over 12 bases. Germline assignment: CDR1 SGHVS and CDR2 FNYEAQ. This CDR3 is 20 amino acids long. The V and J ends lost 2 bases and 3 bases, in that order; junction bases with no gene match: 14. CDR3 protein: CASSLPVWLAGGVNYNEQFF. CDR3 bases: TGTGCCAGCAGCTTACCCGTGTGGCTAGCGGGAGGGGTTAACTACAATGAGCAGTTCTTC.

The V gene is TRBV4-1, the J gene TRBJ1-3; 8 nucleotides agree with TRBD1. Germline lookup yields CDR1 MGHRA and CDR2 YSYEKL. The CDR3 is 15 residues long. With 1 base clipped from V and 7 bases from J, the junction kept 6 bases outside the gene matches. CDR3 nucleotide sequence: TGCGCCAGCAGCCAAGGGACAGGGCGTTCGAACACCATATATTTT. Translated, it gives CASSQGTGRSNTIYF.

This chain joins TRBV6-5 and TRBJ2-2, with TRBD2 matching 10 bases. After removal of 6 bases from V and 5 bases from J, the junction contained 6 bases not matched to a gene. The CDR3 consists of 15 residues. CDR1 MNHEY and CDR2 SVGAGI come from the germline V gene. As DNA, the CDR3 is TGTGCCAGCAGGGCCGAGCGGGGGGGAACCGGGGAGCTGTTTTTT. Its translation: CASRAERGGTGELFF.

CDR3 sequence: CASSLNGGTDTQYF. CDR3 in DNA: TGTGCCAGCAGCTTAAATGGAGGCACAGATACGCAGTATTTT. The J gene is TRBJ2-3, the V gene TRBV7-2; D remains unclear. Germline assignment: CDR1 SGHTA and CDR2 FQGNSA. The CDR3 spans 14 residues. V was clipped by 2 bases and J by 1 base, with 7 bases between them.

The rearrangement joins TRBV27 to TRBJ2-7; possibly TRBD1 for D (6 bases). CDR1 is MNHEY, CDR2 SMNVEV, per germline (reference sequence). This CDR3 region has 12 residues. Trimming pared 10 bases from V and 0 bases from J, leaving 10 bases between. CDR3 nucleotides: TGTGCCACGCCGGACAGCTCCTACGAGCAGTACGTC. Its translation is CATPDSSYEQYV.

The gene calls are TRBV6-9 and TRBJ2-7; no reliable D call. V was pared by 4 bases and J by 6 bases, with 10 bases between. Germline V gene lookup returns CDR1 MNHGY and CDR2 SVAAGI. The CDR3 extends over 12 amino acids. The CDR3 bases are TGTGCCAGCAGTTTAGCTAGTGCCGAGCAGTACGTC. Amino acid sequence: CASSLASAEQYV.

About this clone itself: Other DNA sequences of this sample code for an identical CDR3. V gene TRBV6-1 combines with J gene TRBJ1-2; D is undetermined. V was cut by 1 base and J by 2 bases, with 5 bases left in between. The CDR3 totals 13 residues. The germline CDR1 and CDR2 sequences are MNHNS and SASEGT. CDR3 amino acids: CASSEGRNYGYTF. The CDR3 DNA is TGTGCCAGCAGTGAAGGGCGGAACTATGGCTACACCTTC.

This clone was seen only once. V gene TRBV28 combines with J gene TRBJ1-4; 10 bases line up with TRBD1. This CDR3 is 15 amino acids long. Losses at the gene ends were 3 bases for V and 5 bases for J; bases not matched to a gene: 3. Germline CDR1 is MDHEN and CDR2 is SYDVKM. CDR3 sequence reads: CASSLADRGNEKLFF. CDR3 coding DNA: TGTGCCAGCAGTTTGGCGGACAGGGGGAATGAAAAACTGTTTTTT.

This clone was detected once. The CDR3 DNA is TGTGCCAGCAGCCAGGGTGCCACTGAAGCTTTCTTT. The encoded protein is CASSQGATEAFF. The chain couples TRBV7-9 to TRBJ1-1; the D gene is possibly TRBD1 (5 bases). Trimming cost V 5 bases and J 4 bases, with 8 bases left between them. This CDR3 is built from 12 residues. Germline CDR1 is SEHNR and CDR2 is FQNEAQ (reference sequence).